The next 21 T cell receptor beta chains were all read from a single sample in a study of early T cells in non-severe SARS-CoV-2 infection. MiXCR, applied by TCRdb to the 5' RACE reads, yields one record per CDR3 protein. The data contain 60,000 to 75,000 distinct CDR3 sequences, over 9.5% of them seen just once; the ten biggest clones take up roughly 5.7%. The sequenced sample was whole blood, obtained at baseline. The receptors shown here come from an adult who was a healthcare worker with PCR-confirmed SARS-CoV-2 infection or an uninfected control (not recorded which).

This clonotype occurred many times. V gene TRBV9 combines with J gene TRBJ2-3, with D perhaps TRBD2 (5 bases). The CDR3 contains 16 residues. Trimming stripped 0 bases from V and 4 bases from J, with 15 bases between. In germline, CDR1 is SGDLS, CDR2 YYNGEE. Here the CDR3 reads CASSVELTQRADTQYF. The CDR3 nucleotides are TGTGCCAGCAGCGTAGAGCTCACCCAGAGGGCAGATACGCAGTATTTT.

The rearrangement joins TRBV12-3 or TRBV12-4 to TRBJ2-7; unclear D gene. V lost 7 bases, J lost 0 bases, and 10 bases lay in between. This CDR3 has 13 residues. The CDR3, as DNA: TGTGCCAGCACCCCCAAGAGCTCCTACGAGCAGTACTTC. It specifies CASTPKSSYEQYF.

The chain uses TRBV7-6 and TRBJ2-2; 9 nucleotides match TRBD2. Germline CDR1 is SGHVS and CDR2 is FNYEAQ. CDR3 length: 16 amino acids. The junction had 5 bases not matched to a gene; V was cut back by 2 bases and J by 4 bases. DNA for the CDR3: TGTGCCAGCAGCTTACTGAGCGGGGGGTTCACCGGGGAGCTGTTTTTT. Amino acids: CASSLLSGGFTGELFF.

This clonotype came up many times. J is TRBJ1-2 and V is TRBV20-1; D possibly corresponds to TRBD1 (6 bases). V lost 6 bases and J 4 bases, leaving 15 bases between the germline ends. The CDR3 runs to 13 residues. Germline assignment: CDR1 DFQATT and CDR2 SNEGSKA (reference sequence). CDR3 nucleotide sequence: TGCAGTGCCACTCAGGGGCCTCTCTATGGCTACACCTTC. This encodes CSATQGPLYGYTF.

This rearrangement joins TRBV7-2 to TRBJ1-3, with D perhaps TRBD1 (6 bases). The CDR3 covers 15 residues. The V and J ends lost 1 base and 2 bases respectively, with 9 bases between them. Germline V gene data show CDR1 as SGHTA and CDR2 as FQGNSA. CDR3 sequence (DNA): TGTGCCAGCAGCTTAGACAGGGCGGCTGGAAACACCATATATTTT. Translating gives CASSLDRAAGNTIYF.

In this sample, this clonotype turned up a few times. V usage is TRBV5-6 and J usage is TRBJ2-3; the D is unclear. The germline CDR1 and CDR2 sequences are SGHDT and YYEEEE. Trimming left V 7 bases short and J 2 bases short, with 5 bases between. CDR3 length: 11 amino acids. The CDR3 protein is CASGVTDTQYF. The CDR3 DNA is TGTGCCAGCGGGGTCACAGATACGCAGTATTTT.

This clonotype appeared a few times. The chain recombines TRBV18 with TRBJ1-2; D is possibly TRBD1 (5 bases). The CDR3 length is 14 residues. The V and J ends lost 3 bases and 5 bases respectively, with 13 bases between them. Germline CDR1 and CDR2: KGHSH and LQKENI. Here the CDR3 reads CASSPIGTAYGYTF. The CDR3 region has the DNA TGTGCCAGCTCACCTATAGGGACGGCGTATGGCTACACCTTC.

This clonotype was picked up a small number of times. This rearrangement joins TRBV30 to TRBJ2-1; possibly TRBD1 or TRBD2 for D (6 bases each). This CDR3 has 15 residues. V gave up 2 bases and J gave up 5 bases, with 16 bases separating them. Germline V gene lookup returns CDR1 GTSNPN and CDR2 SVGIG (reference sequence). In nucleotides, the CDR3 is TGTGCCTGGAGTTTTGTTCGGGGGCCTAACAATGAGCAGTTCTTC. Protein product: CAWSFVRGPNNEQFF.

This clonotype showed up just a few times. This chain connects TRBV7-3 to TRBJ2-1; 14 bases agree with TRBD2. Germline trimming cut 5 bases from V and 9 bases from J; bases unmatched to any gene: 9. Germline lookup yields CDR1 SGHTA and CDR2 FQGTGA. The CDR3 has 16 residues. The CDR3 spells CASSPRLAGGPSEQFF. The DNA of the CDR3 is TGTGCCAGCAGCCCCCGACTAGCGGGGGGGCCCTCTGAGCAGTTCTTC. Full variable domain (remainder filled in from reference TRBV7-3 and TRBJ2-1): GAGVSQTPSNKVTEKGKYVELRCDPISGHTALYWYRQSLGQGPEFLIYFQGTGAADDSGLPNDRFFAVRPEGSVSTLKIQRTERGDSAVYLCASSPRLAGGPSEQFFGPGTRLTVL.

This clonotype occurred many times. The chain is built from TRBV6-6 and TRBJ2-7, with 9 bases fitting TRBD2. V shed 2 bases, J shed 0 bases, and the junction held 2 bases outside the gene matches. CDR1 is MNHNY and CDR2 is SVGAGI in the germline V gene (reference sequence). The CDR3 is 15 residues long. The CDR3, as DNA: TGTGCCAGCAGTTACCTAGCGGGAAACTCCTACGAGCAGTACTTC. The encoded protein is CASSYLAGNSYEQYF.

In its sample, this clonotype was seen a few times. CDR3: CASSNYQDGVQPQHF. The DNA for the CDR3 is TGTGCCAGCAGCAACTACCAAGACGGGGTTCAGCCCCAGCATTTT. The rearrangement links TRBV5-4 to TRBJ1-5; D call uncertain. CDR1 and CDR2 (germline): SGHNT, YYREEE (reference sequence). This CDR3 has 15 residues. Trimming removed 4 bases at V and 6 bases at J, with 17 bases between.

V gene TRBV29-1 combines with J gene TRBJ2-5; TRBD2 is a possible D gene (6 bases). This CDR3 region has 13 residues. Germline CDR1 is SQVTM and CDR2 is ANQGSEA. V lost 8 bases, J lost 1 base, and 14 bases lay in between. The CDR3 is CSSRDGGQETQYF. The CDR3 DNA follows: TGCAGCTCCCGGGACGGGGGCCAAGAGACCCAGTACTTC.

This clonotype was counted only a few times. The genes are TRBV9 and TRBJ1-3; D not certain. There are 15 residues in the CDR3. Trimming removed 0 bases at V and 0 bases at J, with 7 bases between. Germline values: CDR1 SGDLS, CDR2 YYNGEE. The CDR3, as DNA: TGTGCCAGCAGCGTAGGAGGGTCCTCTGGAAACACCATATATTTT. This encodes CASSVGGSSGNTIYF.

The rearrangement links TRBV11-2 to TRBJ2-3; tentative D call: TRBD2 (6 bases). The CDR3 covers 15 residues. Trimming cost V 8 bases and J 4 bases, with 19 bases left between them. Germline CDR1 and CDR2: SGHAT and FQNNGV. CDR3 sequence: CASSGRSGYADTQYF. The DNA for the CDR3 is TGTGCCAGCTCGGGAAGGAGCGGGTACGCAGATACGCAGTATTTT.

The chain has TRBV5-1 and TRBJ2-7; D gene unclear. Per the germline V gene, CDR1 is SGHRS and CDR2 is YFSETQ. V lost 2 bases and J 1 base, leaving 13 bases between the germline ends. The CDR3 is made up of 15 amino acids. Written as DNA, the CDR3 is TGCGCCAGCAGCTTAGGACGGACCCTATCCTACGAGCAGTACTTC. Protein: CASSLGRTLSYEQYF.

This clonotype has only a few counts. V gene TRBV27 combines with J gene TRBJ1-6; D call uncertain. Trimming removed 3 bases at V and 0 bases at J, with 21 bases between. This CDR3 contains 20 residues. Germline CDR1 MNHEY, CDR2 SMNVEV (reference sequence). The CDR3 here is CASSFFPPRLESSYNSPLHF. CDR3 sequence (DNA): TGTGCCAGCAGTTTTTTCCCTCCCCGACTGGAGAGCTCCTATAATTCACCCCTCCACTTT.

The CDR3: CAWSVSGANVLTF. The DNA for the CDR3 is TGTGCCTGGAGTGTATCTGGGGCCAACGTCCTGACTTTC. The rearrangement joins TRBV30 to TRBJ2-6; D unresolved. The CDR3 consists of 13 residues. CDR1 and CDR2 from the germline V gene are GTSNPN and SVGIG (reference sequence). Deletions cut 0 bases from V and 1 base from J, with 1 base between.

This clonotype was counted a few times. The chain uses TRBV14 and TRBJ2-5; 7 bases match TRBD1. In germline, CDR1 is SGHDN, CDR2 FVKESK. V dropped 3 bases and J dropped 5; count of bases not matched to a gene: 9. The CDR3 runs 15 residues. CDR3 region: CASSQGTAVLETQYF. CDR3 DNA sequence: TGTGCCAGCAGCCAGGGGACAGCCGTCTTGGAGACCCAGTACTTC.

In this sample, this clonotype turned up a few times. The V gene is TRBV12-5, the J gene TRBJ1-1; 7 positions match TRBD1. The germline V gene has CDR1 LGHNT and CDR2 FRNRAP. The CDR3 has 14 residues. Trimming took 6 bases from V and 5 from J; bases not matched to a gene: 9. CDR3 in amino acids: CASGGETGRTEAFF. The CDR3 nucleotides read TGTGCTAGTGGGGGGGAGACAGGGAGGACTGAAGCTTTCTTT.

The chain is built from TRBV7-2 and TRBJ2-7; maybe TRBD2 (5 bases). Germline CDR1 and CDR2: SGHTA and FQGNSA. V was trimmed by 5 bases and J by 2 bases, leaving 13 bases between them. This CDR3 is 14 amino acids long. CDR3 loop: CASSNPGSTYEQYF. The DNA of the CDR3 is TGTGCCAGCAGCAACCCGGGGAGCACCTACGAGCAGTACTTC.

This clonotype was counted many times. V is TRBV20-1 and J is TRBJ1-1; D ambiguous. From germline, CDR1 is DFQATT and CDR2 SNEGSKA (reference sequence). The CDR3 loop spans 15 amino acids. The V end was cut by 2 bases, the J end by 4 bases, with 17 bases between. CDR3 region: CSARHPGRTGTEAFF. The CDR3 DNA reads as TGCAGTGCTAGACACCCCGGGCGAACCGGCACTGAAGCTTTCTTT.